A selection of T cell receptor beta chains follows, all from one sample in a study of T-cell memory formation after mild COVID-19. Each CDR3 protein gets one entry after TCRdb re-called the 5' RACE reads with MiXCR. The top ten hold roughly 1.4% of the sample, which has about 45,000 distinct CDR3 sequences, under 7.5% seen once. Source material: PBMCs or a T cell subset sorted from them (not recorded which). The source is a man in his late teens or twenties who had mild COVID-19 (a few samples of this study predate the infection). Cell type and time point are not known. Each CDR3 is given without its conserved first and last residue.

V gene: TRBV5-6
J gene: TRBJ2-5
CDR3 protein: ASSLFDRAQETQY

V gene: TRBV30
J gene: TRBJ2-2
CDR3 protein: AWSVGGYTGELF

V gene: TRBV20-1
J gene: TRBJ2-5
CDR3 protein: SAAGGYLRETQY

V gene: TRBV5-1
J gene: TRBJ2-7
CDR3 protein: ASSRGENEQY

V gene: TRBV29-1
J gene: TRBJ1-2
CDR3 protein: SVEIRGRYGYT

V gene: TRBV7-9
J gene: TRBJ2-1
CDR3 protein: ASSASQGRSNEQF

V gene: TRBV5-1
J gene: TRBJ1-5
CDR3 protein: ASSFAGTDQPQH

V gene: TRBV28
J gene: TRBJ2-3
CDR3 protein: ASSYSSGGRTDTQY

V gene: TRBV11-2
J gene: TRBJ2-5
CDR3 protein: ASSPGTSGGLQETQY

V gene: TRBV5-1
J gene: TRBJ2-1
CDR3 protein: ASSGGGFGEQF

V gene: TRBV7-3
J gene: TRBJ1-1
CDR3 protein: ASSSRGGGTEAF

V gene: TRBV7-2
J gene: TRBJ2-4
CDR3 protein: ASSTSGGHKNIQY

V gene: TRBV7-3
J gene: TRBJ2-2
CDR3 protein: ASSRTVNTGELF

V gene: TRBV12-3/TRBV12-4
J gene: TRBJ2-1
CDR3 protein: ASSISGGLEQF

V gene: TRBV5-1
J gene: TRBJ2-1
CDR3 protein: ASRDSHNEQF

V gene: TRBV7-2
J gene: TRBJ2-7
CDR3 protein: ASSQLAGAYEQY

V gene: TRBV6-5
J gene: TRBJ2-1
CDR3 protein: ASSYSGSSYNEQF

V gene: TRBV7-9
J gene: TRBJ1-1
CDR3 protein: ASSFSRAAGTEAF

V gene: TRBV5-1
J gene: TRBJ2-1
CDR3 protein: ASSWAGSVGGQF

V gene: TRBV7-3
J gene: TRBJ2-2
CDR3 protein: ASRGGDTTGELF

V gene: TRBV7-8
J gene: TRBJ2-7
CDR3 protein: ASSLNWVSYEQY

V gene: TRBV18
J gene: TRBJ2-5
CDR3 protein: ASSMGTGNGETQY

V gene: TRBV7-2
J gene: TRBJ2-3
CDR3 protein: ASSLLAGGPTDTQY

V gene: TRBV7-2
J gene: TRBJ2-7
CDR3 protein: ASSYEGAYEQY

V gene: TRBV20-1
J gene: TRBJ1-1
CDR3 protein: SAIPVGWTEAF

V gene: TRBV28
J gene: TRBJ2-5
CDR3 protein: ASSPSPGIQETQY

V gene: TRBV21-1
J gene: TRBJ2-5
CDR3 protein: ASSPPSGGKETQY

V gene: TRBV7-2
J gene: TRBJ2-7
CDR3 protein: ASSFGGGAEEQY

V gene: TRBV7-3
J gene: TRBJ2-3
CDR3 protein: ASSSGGRVDTQY

V gene: TRBV5-1
J gene: TRBJ1-1
CDR3 protein: ASSSSPGEMNTEAF

V gene: TRBV20-1
J gene: TRBJ2-3
CDR3 protein: SVPPYRVGTDTQY

V gene: TRBV7-8
J gene: TRBJ2-3
CDR3 protein: ASSPGLANTDTQY

V gene: TRBV28
J gene: TRBJ1-5
CDR3 protein: ASSLRQNPQH

V gene: TRBV18
J gene: TRBJ1-1
CDR3 protein: ASSRTGLDTEAF

V gene: TRBV28
J gene: TRBJ1-2
CDR3 protein: ASERGQGIDGYT

V gene: TRBV28
J gene: TRBJ2-1
CDR3 protein: ASSLGGHDNEQF

V gene: TRBV12-3/TRBV12-4
J gene: TRBJ1-3
CDR3 protein: ASRSSTGGGNTIY

V gene: TRBV6-2/TRBV6-3
J gene: TRBJ2-3
CDR3 protein: ASSYSTTDTQY

V gene: TRBV4-3
J gene: TRBJ2-1
CDR3 protein: ASSQEAVTYNEQF

V gene: TRBV7-9
J gene: TRBJ1-5
CDR3 protein: ASSLDTGGAGVQPQH

V gene: TRBV5-5
J gene: TRBJ2-1
CDR3 protein: ASRSQAAHNEQF

V gene: TRBV7-2
J gene: TRBJ2-3
CDR3 protein: ASSLLVTDTQY

V gene: TRBV5-1
J gene: TRBJ2-2
CDR3 protein: ASSLTPNLVTGELF

V gene: TRBV5-5
J gene: TRBJ1-5
CDR3 protein: ASSFVAVSNQPQH

V gene: TRBV12-3/TRBV12-4
J gene: TRBJ2-2
CDR3 protein: ASSQLRNAGELF

V gene: TRBV21-1
J gene: TRBJ1-2
CDR3 protein: ASSAYGYT

V gene: TRBV10-3
J gene: TRBJ2-1
CDR3 protein: AISDLSLSGGYNEQF

V gene: TRBV7-6
J gene: TRBJ1-1
CDR3 protein: ASSLPGQSGGHTEAF

V gene: TRBV7-8
J gene: TRBJ2-1
CDR3 protein: ASSLALIAGFSYNEQF

V gene: TRBV11-2
J gene: TRBJ1-4
CDR3 protein: ASSLDSFSEKLF

V gene: TRBV27
J gene: TRBJ1-2
CDR3 protein: ASSLKGASYGYT

V gene: TRBV6-1
J gene: TRBJ2-5
CDR3 protein: ASSGLFAQTQY

V gene: TRBV7-3
J gene: TRBJ2-2
CDR3 protein: ASSLGGVNTGELF

V gene: TRBV5-6
J gene: TRBJ2-7
CDR3 protein: ASSRATGAYEQY

V gene: TRBV7-6
J gene: TRBJ2-2
CDR3 protein: ASSSVRGAPGELF